Following are 16 T cell receptor beta chains from one sample sequenced in a study of control samples from healthy donors and cancer patients. Assay: immunoSEQ multiplex PCR; the TCRdb copy retains only in-frame clones and omits some. The sample carries roughly 160,000 clones, roughly 94% recorded once. Sequencing was performed on PBMCs. These receptors came from a man between 60 and 75 years old with colorectal cancer.

The rearrangement links TRBV9 to TRBJ1-1; TRBD1 is a possible D gene (5 bases). Germline V gives CDR1 SGDLS, CDR2 YYNGEE. Trimming pared 0 bases from V and 4 bases from J, leaving 13 bases between. The CDR3 covers 15 residues. CDR3 nucleotides: TGTGCCAGCAGCGTAGACGGGGGGTCCGGCACTGAAGCTTTCTTT. Translation: CASSVDGGSGTEAFF.

This clone has just a few counts. V usage is TRBV9 and J usage is TRBJ1-6; 9 bases are a match to TRBD1. The CDR3 is 15 amino acids. Germline CDR1 reads SGDLS; CDR2 reads YYNGEE. V lost 1 base and J lost 6; bases outside the gene matches: 2. CDR3 amino acids: CASSVSGQGNSPLHF. CDR3 DNA sequence: TGTGCCAGCAGCGTATCGGGACAGGGTAATTCACCCCTCCACTTT.

J is TRBJ1-6 and V is TRBV12-3 or TRBV12-4; the match to TRBD1 covers 8 bases. This CDR3 region has 13 residues. J was trimmed by 9 bases and V by 6 bases; bases with no gene match: 4. For the CDR3, the DNA is TGTGCCAGCAGGCCGGACAGGGCTTCACCCCTCCACTTT. It is translated as CASRPDRASPLHF.

The rearrangement joins TRBV25-1 to TRBJ1-2, with 8 bases aligning to TRBD1. V lost 4 bases to trimming and J lost 8 bases; unmatched junction nucleotides: 9. Germline CDR1 and CDR2: MGHDK and SYGVNS. This CDR3 has 14 amino acids. CDR3 sequence (DNA): TGTGCCAGCAGTGTGCAGGGGGCGGTCTACGGCTACACCTTC. Its protein product is CASSVQGAVYGYTF.

This clone has a single count. V usage is TRBV27 and J usage is TRBJ2-2; TRBD1 aligns across 8 bases. Looked up from germline, CDR1 is MNHEY and CDR2 is SMNVEV (reference sequence). The CDR3 spans 14 residues. Losses at the gene ends were 6 bases for V and 6 bases for J; bases not matched to a gene: 6. The CDR3 DNA is TGTGCCAGCAGGAAAGTACAGGGGGCCGGGGAGCTGTTTTTT. Its protein product is CASRKVQGAGELFF.

The CDR3 nucleotides read TGTGCCAGCAGCTTCGGCGACAGGTTGAACTATGGCTACACCTTC. This sequence encodes CASSFGDRLNYGYTF. V and J are TRBV5-6 and TRBJ1-2; TRBD1 is a possible D gene (6 bases). The germline V gene encodes CDR1 SGHDT and CDR2 YYEEEE. The V end was cut by 2 bases, the J end by 2 bases, with 13 bases between. The CDR3 runs 15 residues. The full variable domain, with the rest looked up from reference TRBV5-6 and TRBJ1-2, is DAGVTQSPTHLIKTRGQQVTLRCSPKSGHDTVSWYQQALGQGPQFIFQYYEEEERQRGNFPDRFSGHQFPNYSSELNVNALLLGDSALYLCASSFGDRLNYGYTFGSGTRLTVV.

The gene calls are TRBV7-2 and TRBJ2-5, with unresolved D. The length of the CDR3 is 15 residues. V lost 4 bases, J lost 1 base, and 13 bases lay in between. The germline CDR1 and CDR2 sequences are SGHTA and FQGNSA. CDR3 sequence: CASSSDALSQETQYF. The CDR3 DNA reads as TGTGCCAGCAGCTCTGACGCACTGAGCCAAGAGACCCAGTACTTC.

This chain uses TRBV9 with TRBJ2-3; D is possibly TRBD1 or TRBD2 (6 bases each). This CDR3 spans 22 amino acids. Trimming pared 3 bases from V and 0 bases from J, leaving 32 bases between. Germline CDR1 SGDLS, CDR2 YYNGEE. CDR3 nucleotide sequence: TGTGCCAGCAGCGCAAAAGGGGGGCGCAGGAGCGGGCTGGTAATAAGCACAGATACGCAGTATTTT. Encoded protein: CASSAKGGRRSGLVISTDTQYF. Complete variable domain (other parts from reference TRBV9 and TRBJ2-3): DSGVTQTPKHLITATGQRVTLRCSPRSGDLSVYWYQQSLDQGLQFLIQYYNGEERAKGNILERFSAQQFPDLHSELNLSSLELGDSALYFCASSAKGGRRSGLVISTDTQYFGPGTRLTVL.

This clone was detected only a few times. This chain uses TRBV9 with TRBJ2-6, with D possibly TRBD2 on 5 matching bases. There are 17 residues in the CDR3. Looked up from germline, CDR1 is SGDLS and CDR2 is YYNGEE. Trimming removed 0 bases at V and 1 base at J, with 11 bases between. The CDR3 protein is CASSVARLSSGANVLTF. DNA of the CDR3: TGTGCCAGCAGCGTAGCCCGACTATCTTCTGGGGCCAACGTCCTGACTTTC.

The V and J genes are TRBV11-2 and TRBJ1-3; D gene ambiguous. V was shortened by 5 bases and J by 0 bases, with 11 bases between the two germline ends. CDR1 and CDR2 from the germline V gene are SGHAT and FQNNGV. This CDR3 contains 15 residues. The CDR3 nucleotides are TGTGCCAGCAGCCGAGGACGGCTCTCTGGAAACACCATATATTTT. This encodes CASSRGRLSGNTIYF.

This chain joins TRBV9 and TRBJ1-1; D not resolved. The CDR3 is made up of 13 amino acids. Between the trimmed V and J ends, which lost 2 bases and 4 bases, there was a span of 9 bases. Germline CDR1 is SGDLS and CDR2 is YYNGEE. CDR3 sequence reads: CASSVDFGTEAFF. In DNA, the CDR3 is TGTGCCAGCAGCGTCGACTTTGGCACTGAAGCTTTCTTT.

The chain has TRBV6-2 or TRBV6-3 and TRBJ2-1, with D uncertain. Germline assignment: CDR1 MNHEY and CDR2 SVGEGT. The CDR3 totals 15 residues. Deletions cut 6 bases from V and 0 bases from J, with 12 bases between. CDR3 region: CASSRLSSSYNEQFF. CDR3 DNA sequence: TGTGCCAGCAGCCGGCTATCGAGCTCCTACAATGAGCAGTTCTTC.

This chain connects TRBV18 to TRBJ1-2, with 7 nucleotides matching TRBD1. J gave up 5 bases and V 3 bases, and 6 bases lay outside the gene matches. In germline, CDR1 is KGHSH, CDR2 LQKENI. This CDR3 is 14 amino acids long. The CDR3 nucleotides read TGTGCCAGCTCACCCCTAGACAGGGAATATGGCTACACCTTC. Protein: CASSPLDREYGYTF.

V gene TRBV2 combines with J gene TRBJ2-2; a weak D match, TRBD1 (6 bases). The CDR3 sequence is 14 residues long. Germline V lookup: CDR1 SNHLY, CDR2 FYNNEI. Trimming stripped 7 bases from V and 3 bases from J, with 12 bases between. The CDR3 sequence: CASTRGSDTGELFF. In nucleotides, the CDR3 is TGTGCCAGCACGAGGGGGTCTGACACCGGGGAGCTGTTTTTT. The variable domain in full, with the rest retrieved from reference TRBV2 and TRBJ2-2, is EPEVTQTPSHQVTQMGQEVILRCVPISNHLYFYWYRQILGQKVEFLVSFYNNEISEKSEIFDDQFSVERPDGSNFTLKIRSTKLEDSAMYFCASTRGSDTGELFFGEGSRLTVL.

The chain employs TRBV7-2 and TRBJ2-7, with 7 positions matching TRBD2. The germline gives CDR1 SGHTA, CDR2 FQGNSA. V was clipped by 3 bases and J by 2 bases; unmatched bases: 4. CDR3 length: 14 residues. The CDR3 here is CASSFQGGTYEQYF. The CDR3 DNA sequence: TGTGCCAGCAGCTTCCAGGGAGGGACCTACGAGCAGTACTTC.

J is TRBJ1-5 and V is TRBV7-9; D remains unclear. V dropped 5 bases and J dropped 8 bases, with 22 bases sitting between them. Germline values: CDR1 SEHNR, CDR2 FQNEAQ (reference sequence). The CDR3 spans 16 residues. The CDR3: CASSNSWGGLGKPQHF. The CDR3 DNA reads TGTGCCAGCAGCAATAGCTGGGGAGGGCTTGGGAAGCCCCAGCATTTT.